This T cell receptor (beta chain) was profiled in a study of cytomegalovirus exposure and HLA in healthy donors. About this clone: The antigen is undetermined.

TCRdb keeps only in-frame clones here, not all; method: immunoSEQ multiplex PCR. The sample holds 250,000 to 350,000 clones, roughly 87% seen once. Germline assignment: CDR1 MNHNY and CDR2 SVGAGI (reference sequence). The CDR3 has 16 residues. V shed 5 bases, J shed 3 bases, and the junction held 3 bases outside the gene matches. Study observations and caveats: Both high specificity and high sensitivity reportedly marked the classifier's diagnosis of cytomegalovirus status. There were 150 to 200 TCR beta chains listed as cytomegalovirus-associated. The finding came from a later analysis; first-cohort TCR clusters tended to co-occur in the 95 to 150 validation repertoires.

Sequences were obtained from PBMCs. The source of this sequence is a woman aged 30 to 39 in good health and CMV-seropositive. V is TRBV6-6 and J is TRBJ2-2, with 13 bases lining up with TRBD2. CDR3 protein: CASSQGLAGYTGELFF. The CDR3 DNA sequence: TGTGCCAGCAGTCAGGGACTAGCGGGGTACACCGGGGAGCTGTTTTTT.